This T cell receptor beta chain appears in the sequencing data of a study of T cells in Graves' hyperthyroidism and ophthalmopathy. Study-level findings and limits: The model identified upcoming ophthalmopathy a median approximately 6.5 months ahead of onset.

This clonotype occurred many times. Its antigen is not known. CDR3 length: 14 residues. Germline V gene sequence: CDR1 SNHLY, CDR2 FYNNEI. J lost 3 bases, V lost 7 bases, and 6 bases had no gene match. The source material, RNA transcripts, was used to amplify TCR beta CDR3 regions. Initially, a first-round RT-PCR of the TCR CDR3 employed the HTBI primer set. TCRdb reprocessed the multiplex PCR reads via MiXCR and lists one record per CDR3 protein. The sample lists fewer than 350,000 distinct CDR3 sequences, about an eighth occurring once. The source is a woman in her thirties with Graves' hyperthyroidism that later progressed to Graves' ophthalmopathy. The chain combines TRBV2 with TRBJ2-5, with TRBD1 matching over 9 bases. The sample taken for sequencing was blood. The CDR3 DNA follows: TGTGCCAGCAACCCCTGGACAGGGGAAGAGACCCAGTACTTC. Its translation is CASNPWTGEETQYF.